This is a list of T cell receptor beta chains from one sample in a study of CD8+ T cells in alopecia areata. The data were produced by immunoSEQ multiplex PCR, yet TCRdb's version contains in-frame clones alone and is incomplete. The sample gives approximately 98,000 clones, 55% to 60% of which show up once; more than 20% is in the top ten. The material sequenced was NKG2D-low CD8+ T cells sorted from blood. The receptors stem from a human donor with alopecia areata. Each CDR3 is given with its conserved first and last residue. The D gene is left open where the match is weak. Clone size is not always given. Where it is, it says once, few, many or a class for expanded clones.

CDR3 DNA: TGTGCCAGCAGTAGCGGGAGCACAGATACGCAGTATTTT
CDR3 protein: CASSSGSTDTQYF
V gene: TRBV6-4
D gene: -
J gene: TRBJ2-3
clone size: -

CDR3 DNA: TGTGCCAGCAGCTCTTTCAATCAGCCCCAGCATTTT
CDR3 protein: CASSSFNQPQHF
V gene: TRBV7-2
D gene: -
J gene: TRBJ1-5
clone size: -

CDR3 DNA: TGTGCCAGCAGCTTGCAACAGGGCAATCAGCCCCAGCATTTT
CDR3 protein: CASSLQQGNQPQHF
V gene: TRBV5-6
D gene: -
J gene: TRBJ1-5
clone size: -

CDR3 DNA: TGTGCCAGCAGCTTGTCCCGACAACTCCAGCGTGGTGGCTACACCTTC
CDR3 protein: CASSLSRQLQRGGYTF
V gene: TRBV5-6
D gene: -
J gene: TRBJ1-2
clone size: -

CDR3 DNA: TGCAGCGTTGAAGTTGGTAATAGCAATCAGCCCCAGCATTTT
CDR3 protein: CSVEVGNSNQPQHF
V gene: TRBV29-1
D gene: -
J gene: TRBJ1-5
clone size: -

CDR3 DNA: TGTGCCATCGGGACAGGGCCCAACAATGAGCAGTTCTTC
CDR3 protein: CAIGTGPNNEQFF
V gene: TRBV27
D gene: TRBD1
J gene: TRBJ2-1
clone size: once

CDR3 DNA: TGTGCCAGCAGCTTCCCGGACAGTATTAGCAATGAGCAGTTCTTC
CDR3 protein: CASSFPDSISNEQFF
V gene: TRBV7-9
D gene: -
J gene: TRBJ2-1
clone size: -

CDR3 DNA: TGTGCCAGCAGCGTTTCTCAGGGCGCCACTGAAGCTTTCTTT
CDR3 protein: CASSVSQGATEAFF
V gene: TRBV27
D gene: -
J gene: TRBJ1-1
clone size: -

CDR3 DNA: TGTGCCAGCAGCCCAGCCCCGACTATCACAGATACGCAGTATTTT
CDR3 protein: CASSPAPTITDTQYF
V gene: TRBV7-2
D gene: -
J gene: TRBJ2-3
clone size: -

CDR3 DNA: TGTGCCAGTAGTATAGCGGGAGGGCCCTACAATGAGCAGTTCTTC
CDR3 protein: CASSIAGGPYNEQFF
V gene: TRBV19
D gene: TRBD2
J gene: TRBJ2-1
clone size: -

CDR3 DNA: TGCGCCAGCAGTGTGGGGGACACCGGGGAGCTGTTTTTT
CDR3 protein: CASSVGDTGELFF
V gene: TRBV10-2
D gene: -
J gene: TRBJ2-2
clone size: -

CDR3 DNA: TGTGCCAGCAGCGGAAGACAGTCTAGCAATGAGCAGTTCTTC
CDR3 protein: CASSGRQSSNEQFF
V gene: TRBV9
D gene: -
J gene: TRBJ2-1
clone size: once

CDR3 DNA: TGCGCCAGCAGCTCCCAGGGGAGGTACGAGCAGTACTTC
CDR3 protein: CASSSQGRYEQYF
V gene: TRBV10-1
D gene: -
J gene: TRBJ2-7
clone size: -

CDR3 DNA: TGTGCCAGCAGCTACGAGAGGCCGGAGACCCAGTACTTC
CDR3 protein: CASSYERPETQYF
V gene: TRBV11-2
D gene: -
J gene: TRBJ2-5
clone size: -

CDR3 DNA: TGTGCCAGCAGCTGGGTGACTAACTATGGCTACACCTTC
CDR3 protein: CASSWVTNYGYTF
V gene: TRBV5-6
D gene: -
J gene: TRBJ1-2
clone size: -

CDR3 DNA: TGTGCCACCTCATTCACTAGCGGGTTTTCCGATGAGCAGTTCTTC
CDR3 protein: CATSFTSGFSDEQFF
V gene: TRBV7-2
D gene: TRBD2
J gene: TRBJ2-1
clone size: once

CDR3 DNA: TGTGCCAGCCCGGGAGTGGCCTACAATGAGCAGTTCTTC
CDR3 protein: CASPGVAYNEQFF
V gene: TRBV2
D gene: -
J gene: TRBJ2-1
clone size: once